These 17 T cell receptor beta chains came from one sample sequenced in a study of T-cell memory formation after mild COVID-19 (dated by TCRdb to the early 2020s). Receptor libraries were prepared by 5' RACE. These reads were obtained on an Illumina NovaSeq 6000. TCRdb trimmed public reads at Q25 via fastp, called clones via MiXCR and kept in-frame beta chains. Every distinct CDR3 protein forms one entry, paired with its most common genes and DNA. The sample contains hundreds of thousands of distinct CDR3 sequences, roughly 15% of them found a single time. The leading ten clones occupy about a fifth of the sample. Sequencing input: PBMCs or a T cell subset sorted from them (not recorded which). These TCRs come from a man aged 18 to 30 who had mild COVID-19 (a few samples of this study predate the infection). The sample titles of this study are shuffled in the database, so cell type and time point are left out; the donor was told from shared clones.

The chain employs TRBV20-1 and TRBJ2-1; D unresolved. V dropped 3 bases and J dropped 7 bases, with 16 bases sitting between them. CDR3 size: 14 residues. Germline loops: CDR1 DFQATT, CDR2 SNEGSKA (reference sequence). The CDR3, as DNA: TGCAGTGCTAGGTGGGTTGCCGGCGCGAATGAGCAGTTCTTC. Its translation: CSARWVAGANEQFF.

The genes are TRBV29-1 and TRBJ1-2; 7 bases map to TRBD1. The germline CDR1 and CDR2 sequences are SQVTM and ANQGSEA. V lost 6 bases, J lost 8 bases, and 9 bases stayed unmatched. The CDR3 sequence is 12 residues long. CDR3 amino acids: CSVGQEFFGYTF. As DNA, the CDR3 is TGCAGCGTCGGACAGGAGTTCTTCGGCTACACCTTC.

Remarks on this clonotype: A read error may produce the germline difference seen at one junction end. The genes are TRBV9 and TRBJ2-2, with TRBD2 matching over 8 bases. Germline V lookup: CDR1 SGDLS, CDR2 YYNGEE. The CDR3 runs 15 residues. The chain's CDR3 is CASSVPGGGTGEMFF. CDR3 coding DNA: TGTGCCAGCAGCGTACCGGGGGGGGGCACCGGGGAGATGTTTTTT. The full variable domain, completed using reference TRBV9 and TRBJ2-2, is DSGVTQTPKHLITATGQRVTLRCSPRSGDLSVYWYQQSLDQGLQFLIQYYNGEERAKGNILERFSAQQFPDLHSELNLSSLELGDSALYFCASSVPGGGTGEMFFGEGSRLTVL.

The gene calls are TRBV7-2 and TRBJ2-1; tentative D call: TRBD1 (6 bases). Germline CDR1 SGHTA, CDR2 FQGNSA. The CDR3 runs 15 residues. Trimming took off 6 bases at V and 10 bases at J, with 22 bases between the two ends. The CDR3 region is CASRAGQFSPREQFF. Written as DNA, the CDR3 is TGTGCCAGCAGGGCAGGACAGTTTTCCCCCAGGGAGCAGTTCTTC.

This clonotype was observed a few times. This chain uses TRBV3-1 with TRBJ2-1; 9 bases map to TRBD1. Germline CDR1 is LGHDT and CDR2 is YNNKEL (reference sequence). J lost 8 bases, V lost 2 bases, and 4 bases had no gene match. The CDR3 has 14 residues. The CDR3, as DNA: TGTGCCAGCAGCCAACCCCGACAGGGGGATGAGCAGTTCTTC. Protein: CASSQPRQGDEQFF.

This clonotype was recorded a few times. The chain couples TRBV20-1 to TRBJ2-7, with D unresolved. Deletions cut 3 bases from V and 2 bases from J, with 11 bases between. The CDR3 totals 13 residues. The germline CDR1 and CDR2 sequences are DFQATT and SNEGSKA (reference sequence). This chain's CDR3 is CSASAAVPYEQYV. The CDR3, as DNA: TGCAGTGCTAGCGCGGCGGTCCCCTACGAGCAGTACGTC.

This clonotype was seen more than once but under ten times. The DNA for the CDR3 is TGTGCCAGCAGCTTCTTCTCGTCCTACAATGAGCAGTTCTTC. Translating gives CASSFFSSYNEQFF. This sequence joins TRBV7-2 and TRBJ2-1; no reliable D call. The germline CDR1 and CDR2 sequences are SGHTA and FQGNSA. The germline V and J ends were trimmed by 3 bases and 1 base, with 7 bases remaining between them. The CDR3 has 14 amino acids.

V and J are TRBV6-2 or TRBV6-3 and TRBJ2-7; D not resolved. Trimming stripped 0 bases from V and 4 bases from J, with 7 bases between. CDR3 length: 13 amino acids. CDR1 is MNHEY, CDR2 SVGEGT, per germline. CDR3 residues: CASSYSEFYEQYV. The CDR3 nucleotides are TGTGCCAGCAGTTACTCGGAATTTTACGAGCAGTACGTC.

This clonotype came up a few times. V usage is TRBV13 and J usage is TRBJ2-5; D is perhaps TRBD2 (6 bases). Germline values: CDR1 PRHDT, CDR2 FYEKMQ (reference sequence). The CDR3 sequence is 15 residues long. Trimming removed 5 bases at V and 0 bases at J, with 13 bases between. The CDR3 region is CASSPPGAYQETQYF. The DNA of the CDR3 is TGTGCCAGCAGCCCACCGGGAGCGTACCAAGAGACCCAGTACTTC.

The genes are TRBV21-1 and TRBJ1-4. TRBV21-1 is marked as a pseudogene. This CDR3 spans 15 amino acids. The CDR3 nucleotides read TGTGCCAGCAGCAAGATTCGCGGCGGGAGGGGACCACAGTTTTTT. Encoded protein: CASSKIRGGRGPQFF.

This clonotype has more than one count but fewer than ten. CDR3 DNA: TGTGCCAGCAGTGCCTGGGCCTCGGAGAATCAGCCCCAGCATTTT. Its protein is CASSAWASENQPQHF. This rearrangement joins TRBV27 to TRBJ1-5, with unresolved D. V was cut by 5 bases and J by 4 bases, with 15 bases left in between. The length of the CDR3 is 15 residues. Germline CDR1 reads MNHEY; CDR2 reads SMNVEV (reference sequence).

This clonotype was seen only once. The chain carries TRBV6-1 and TRBJ2-5, with D hard to call. V lost 3 bases to trimming and J lost 1 base, with 9 bases between them. Germline loops: CDR1 MNHNS, CDR2 SASEGT. The CDR3 contains 14 residues. The CDR3 nucleotides are TGTGCCAGCAGTGAGTCCCAGGCCCAAGAGACCCAGTACTTC. Its translation: CASSESQAQETQYF.

The chain is built from TRBV20-1 and TRBJ1-6; D gene unclear. CDR3 size: 14 residues. CDR1 and CDR2 (germline): DFQATT, SNEGSKA (reference sequence). Trimming removed 2 bases at V and 4 bases at J, with 9 bases between. In DNA form, the CDR3 reads TGCAGTGCTAGACGTGTTGCGTATAATTCACCCCTCCACTTT. This translates into CSARRVAYNSPLHF.

This clonotype came up many times. This sequence joins TRBV7-2 and TRBJ1-1; D is ambiguous. The germline V gene encodes CDR1 SGHTA and CDR2 FQGNSA. Trimming stripped 2 bases from V and 4 bases from J, with 5 bases between. The CDR3 sequence is 12 residues long. Here the CDR3 reads CASSLYGTEAFF. CDR3 in DNA: TGTGCCAGCAGCTTATATGGCACTGAAGCTTTCTTT.

This clonotype was recorded a few times. This chain connects TRBV10-3 to TRBJ2-7, with D maybe TRBD2 (5 bases). V was shortened by 4 bases and J by 6 bases, with 10 bases between the two germline ends. Per germline, CDR1 ENHRY and CDR2 SYGVKD. The CDR3 is 12 residues long. The CDR3 is CAISATRGEQYF. The CDR3 nucleotides read TGTGCCATCAGTGCGACCCGGGGCGAGCAGTACTTC.

The V gene is TRBV27, the J gene TRBJ1-6; D not certain. The V end was cut by 5 bases, the J end by 9 bases, with 23 bases between. There are 17 residues in the CDR3. Germline V CDR1 and CDR2: MNHEY, SMNVEV (reference sequence). In DNA form, the CDR3 reads TGTGCCAGCAGTCGTACGTTGATTGAGGGCGTGGGTTCACCCCTCCACTTT. The encoded protein is CASSRTLIEGVGSPLHF.

This clonotype was counted between two and nine times. The chain joins TRBV7-3 to TRBJ2-1; D perhaps matches TRBD1 (6 bases). Trimming took off 5 bases at V and 3 bases at J, with 14 bases between the two ends. CDR3 length equals 15 residues. The V gene's germline CDR1 is SGHTA and CDR2 FQGTGA. The CDR3 sequence: CASSPPGAIYNEQFF. DNA for the CDR3: TGTGCCAGCAGCCCACCAGGGGCCATCTACAATGAGCAGTTCTTC.